Listed here are 27 T cell receptor beta chains from one sample, sequenced in a study of blood T cell repertoires in COVID-19. Assay: immunoSEQ multiplex PCR; the TCRdb copy retains only in-frame clones and omits some. The sample lists a few hundred thousand clones; about 88% were seen once. The sequencing sample was made of peripheral blood. The receptors stem from a woman aged 45-60 years with COVID-19, enrolled during active disease.

The rearrangement links TRBV13 to TRBJ1-2; D unclear. The germline V gene has CDR1 PRHDT and CDR2 FYEKMQ (reference sequence). The CDR3 runs to 16 residues. The V end was cut by 2 bases, the J end by 0 bases, with 13 bases between. The CDR3 region has the DNA TGTGCCAGCAGCTTAAGAACCGGTTCCCCTAACTATGGCTACACCTTC. Translating it yields CASSLRTGSPNYGYTF.

This rearrangement joins TRBV6-2 or TRBV6-3 to TRBJ1-2; 10 bases map to TRBD1. V shed 6 bases and J 8 bases; nucleotides not matched to a gene: 12. This CDR3 comprises 15 residues. The germline V gene encodes CDR1 MNHEY and CDR2 SVGEGT. CDR3 region: CASSLRDRGSWGYTF. The CDR3 nucleotides are TGTGCCAGCAGCCTCCGGGACAGGGGAAGTTGGGGCTACACCTTC.

The chain recombines TRBV28 with TRBJ1-1; D not resolved. There are 12 residues in the CDR3. In germline, CDR1 is MDHEN, CDR2 SYDVKM. Trimming removed 3 bases from V and 3 bases from J, with 5 bases in between. DNA for the CDR3: TGTGCCAGCAGTTTGTTATACACTGAAGCTTTCTTT. Protein sequence: CASSLLYTEAFF.

Concerning this clone itself: This same CDR3 is encoded by further DNA sequences in the sample. CDR3 amino acids: CASSFSPSGQETQYF. In nucleotides, the CDR3 is TGTGCCAGCAGCTTCAGTCCCAGCGGCCAAGAGACCCAGTACTTC. The genes are TRBV5-6 and TRBJ2-5; D possibly corresponds to TRBD2 (5 bases). Germline lookup yields CDR1 SGHDT and CDR2 YYEEEE. CDR3 length: 15 amino acids. V lost 2 bases, J lost 1 base, and 12 bases lay in between.

The CDR3 loop is CASSSAGTGMFREQFF. The DNA for the CDR3 is TGTGCCAGCAGCTCAGCCGGGACAGGGATGTTTCGTGAGCAGTTCTTC. The chain carries TRBV9 and TRBJ2-1; 9 nucleotides align to TRBD1. Unmatched junction bases numbered 14, after V lost 4 bases and J lost 9 bases. CDR3 length: 16 amino acids. The V gene's germline CDR1 is SGDLS and CDR2 YYNGEE.

The chain couples TRBV11-1 to TRBJ2-1; 11 bases are a match to TRBD2. Trimming cost V 4 bases and J 4 bases; bases outside gene matches: 6. This CDR3 contains 16 residues. Germline CDR1 is SGHAT and CDR2 is FQDESV (reference sequence). Here the CDR3 DNA reads TGTGCCAGCAGCTCCATACTAGCGGGGGTATACAATGAGCAGTTCTTC. Amino acid sequence: CASSSILAGVYNEQFF.

The V call is TRBV30, the J call TRBJ2-1; 7 nucleotides agree with TRBD1. V trimming: 1 base; J trimming: 8 bases; junction bases outside the gene matches: 11. This CDR3 spans 15 amino acids. Germline V gene sequence: CDR1 GTSNPN, CDR2 SVGIG (reference sequence). CDR3 in DNA: TGTGCCTGGAGTGCTACTATTAGGACAGGTCATGAGCAGTTCTTC. Translating it yields CAWSATIRTGHEQFF.

This clone appeared once. The rearrangement uses TRBV3-1 (or the pseudogene TRBV3-2) and TRBJ2-3; D may be TRBD2 (5 bases). V lost 1 base to trimming and J lost 0 bases, with 8 bases between them. This CDR3 region has 15 residues. CDR1 is LGHDT, CDR2 YNNKEL, per germline (reference sequence). The CDR3 region has the DNA TGTGCCAGCAGCCAAGCCAGGACTAGCACAGATACGCAGTATTTT. Its translation is CASSQARTSTDTQYF.

The chain combines TRBV21-1 with TRBJ1-6; the D call in the table, TRBD1, was not verified against the DNA. TRBV21-1 is a known pseudogene. This CDR3 has 16 residues. CDR3 nucleotide sequence: TGTGCCAGCAGCAAAGGAGACATCCCCCCTGCCTCACCCCTCCACTTT. Its translation: CASSKGDIPPASPLHF.

The chain recombines TRBV7-9 with TRBJ2-4; 7 positions agree with TRBD1. CDR1 and CDR2 (germline): SEHNR, FQNEAQ (reference sequence). Trimming removed 5 bases from V and 5 bases from J; junction bases left unmatched: 6. The CDR3 loop spans 14 amino acids. The CDR3 nucleotides read TGTGCCAGCAGCCGACGGACAGGCCAAAACATTCAGTACTTC. Translation gives CASSRRTGQNIQYF. Drawing the rest from reference TRBV7-9 and TRBJ2-4, the complete variable domain is DTGVSQNPRHKITKRGQNVTFRCDPISEHNRLYWYRQTLGQGPEFLTYFQNEAQLEKSRLLSDRFSAERPKGSFSTLEIQRTEQGDSAMYLCASSRRTGQNIQYFGAGTRLSVL.

The V and J genes are TRBV7-2 and TRBJ1-2; 8 positions agree with TRBD1. Germline V gene lookup returns CDR1 SGHTA and CDR2 FQGNSA. This CDR3 is built from 17 residues. V shed 2 bases, J shed 8 bases, and the junction held 16 bases outside the gene matches. CDR3 nucleotides: TGTGCCAGCAGCTTACGACCGGGACAGGAAGGAGGACGCGGCTACACCTTC. Its protein is CASSLRPGQEGGRGYTF.

This rearrangement joins TRBV19 to TRBJ2-1; the match to TRBD1 covers 11 bases. Germline CDR1 LNHDA, CDR2 SQIVND (reference sequence). V gave up 10 bases and J gave up 5 bases; unmatched junction bases: 7. The CDR3 covers 14 residues. Here the CDR3 reads CATSGTGGNNEQFF. CDR3 sequence (DNA): TGTGCCACCTCCGGGACAGGGGGGAACAATGAGCAGTTCTTC.

The rearrangement links TRBV9 to TRBJ2-1; 12 bases match TRBD2. Germline V gene lookup returns CDR1 SGDLS and CDR2 YYNGEE. Trimming took 4 bases from V and 12 from J; bases not matched to a gene: 17. The CDR3 is made up of 17 amino acids. The CDR3 coding sequence is TGTGCCAGCAGCCCTCTAGCTTCGGGACTAGCGGGCTCGGGGCAGTTCTTC. This codes for CASSPLASGLAGSGQFF.

This clone was observed a few times. V and J are TRBV19 and TRBJ1-1, with 9 bases fitting TRBD1. CDR3 length: 15 amino acids. V shed 7 bases, J shed 7 bases, and the junction held 13 bases outside the gene matches. CDR1 is LNHDA and CDR2 is SQIVND in the germline V gene (reference sequence). The CDR3 here is CASTLGTGGKGEAFF. In DNA form, the CDR3 reads TGTGCCAGTACCCTGGGAACAGGGGGCAAAGGTGAAGCTTTCTTT.

J is TRBJ1-2 and V is TRBV5-1, with D possibly TRBD1 on 5 matching bases. Germline V gene sequence: CDR1 SGHRS, CDR2 YFSETQ. The CDR3 is made up of 16 amino acids. The V end lost 0 bases, the J end lost 6 bases, and 18 bases lay between the germline ends. The CDR3 reads CASSLDGGGEIDGYTF. DNA of the CDR3: TGCGCCAGCAGCTTGGACGGAGGAGGGGAAATCGATGGCTACACCTTC.

As concerns this clone: Other DNA sequences within the sample encode an identical CDR3. The chain is built from TRBV20-1 and TRBJ1-1, with 7 nucleotides matching TRBD1. J lost 8 bases, V lost 5 bases, and 5 bases had no gene match. The CDR3 extends over 11 amino acids. Germline CDR1 reads DFQATT; CDR2 reads SNEGSKA (reference sequence). CDR3 DNA: TGCAGTGCTGGTACAGGGGTCGAAGCTTTCTTT. Its translation is CSAGTGVEAFF.

This clone was observed once. The chain links TRBV18 to TRBJ1-2; 7 bases fit TRBD1. J gave up 7 bases and V 2 bases, and 16 bases lay outside the gene matches. Germline V gene data show CDR1 as KGHSH and CDR2 as LQKENI. The CDR3 has 17 amino acids. The CDR3 region has the DNA TGTGCCAGCTCACCATCCCGGCGGAACAGGGGTCCGGGTGGCTACACCTTC. As protein: CASSPSRRNRGPGGYTF.

This chain connects TRBV5-6 to TRBJ2-1; TRBD1 is a possible D gene (5 bases). In germline, CDR1 is SGHDT, CDR2 YYEEEE. The CDR3 is made up of 14 amino acids. The ends were cut back, 0 bases at V and 6 bases at J, with 10 bases in the middle. CDR3 loop: CASSLAVQGNEQFF. The CDR3 DNA sequence: TGTGCCAGCAGCTTGGCCGTCCAGGGCAATGAGCAGTTCTTC. The entire variable domain, with the rest obtained from reference TRBV5-6 and TRBJ2-1, is as follows: DAGVTQSPTHLIKTRGQQVTLRCSPKSGHDTVSWYQQALGQGPQFIFQYYEEEERQRGNFPDRFSGHQFPNYSSELNVNALLLGDSALYLCASSLAVQGNEQFFGPGTRLTVL.

This chain uses TRBV10-3 with TRBJ2-3; TRBD2 aligns across 13 bases. Germline CDR1 is ENHRY and CDR2 is SYGVKD. J was trimmed by 5 bases and V by 4 bases; bases with no gene match: 9. This CDR3 comprises 17 residues. The CDR3 DNA reads TGTGCCATCAGTGGAGCGGGACTAGCGGGGTATCAAGATACGCAGTATTTT. Its translation is CAISGAGLAGYQDTQYF.

The gene calls are TRBV11-3 and TRBJ2-3, with TRBD2 as a possible D gene (5 bases). CDR3 size: 17 residues. Germline CDR1 SGHNT, CDR2 YENEEA. The V gene lost 2 bases and the J gene lost 3 bases, with 18 bases spanning the gap. CDR3 loop: CASSLSVGRGPTDTQYF. The CDR3 bases are TGTGCCAGCAGCTTATCGGTCGGTCGGGGTCCAACAGATACGCAGTATTTT. The complete variable domain, with remaining parts taken from reference TRBV11-3 and TRBJ2-3, reads EAGVVQSPRYKIIEKKQPVAFWCNPISGHNTLYWYLQNLGQGPELLIRYENEEAVDDSQLPKDRFSAERLKGVDSTLKIQPAELGDSAVYLCASSLSVGRGPTDTQYFGPGTRLTVL.

This chain connects TRBV5-1 to TRBJ2-3; D possibly corresponds to TRBD2 (6 bases). The CDR3 runs 16 residues. Germline V gene sequence: CDR1 SGHRS, CDR2 YFSETQ. Trimming stripped 5 bases from V and 0 bases from J, with 16 bases between. CDR3 DNA sequence: TGCGCCAGCAGACTTGGTAGCGGTCCGAGCACAGATACGCAGTATTTT. Translated, it gives CASRLGSGPSTDTQYF.

The chain is built from TRBV7-9 and TRBJ1-2; 7 nucleotides agree with TRBD1. V shed 0 bases, J shed 8 bases, and the junction held 18 bases outside the gene matches. This CDR3 region has 18 residues. Germline CDR1 reads SEHNR; CDR2 reads FQNEAQ (reference sequence). DNA for the CDR3: TGTGCCAGCAGCTTAGCAGGGGGCGTGGGGAGAGTGCAATTAGGCTACACCTTC. It codes for CASSLAGGVGRVQLGYTF.

The V call is TRBV29-1, the J call TRBJ2-5; D is ambiguous. This CDR3 contains 12 residues. Germline loops: CDR1 SQVTM, CDR2 ANQGSEA. Trimming pared 8 bases from V and 1 base from J, leaving 11 bases between. CDR3 in DNA: TGCAGCTCCCTAGATCCCCAAGAGACCCAGTACTTC. Protein: CSSLDPQETQYF.

This chain links TRBV5-6 with TRBJ1-1; perhaps TRBD1 as D (5 bases). Looked up from germline, CDR1 is SGHDT and CDR2 is YYEEEE. This CDR3 region has 14 residues. With 6 bases removed from V and 1 base from J, the gap between germline ends came to 13 bases. CDR3 in DNA: TGTGCCAGCACCTGGGACTATGGGAACACTGAAGCTTTCTTT. Translation: CASTWDYGNTEAFF.

The chain links TRBV5-4 to TRBJ1-1; no clear D. V dropped 4 bases and J dropped 4 bases, with 11 bases sitting between them. CDR1 is SGHNT and CDR2 is YYREEE in the germline V gene (reference sequence). This CDR3 has 13 amino acids. The CDR3 reads CASSPPGSTEAFF. As DNA, the CDR3 is TGTGCCAGCAGCCCGCCGGGGAGCACTGAAGCTTTCTTT.

The genes are TRBV23-1 and TRBJ2-3, with D hard to call. TRBV23-1 is treated as an ORF (open reading frame) with a function not yet certain. Trimming removed 11 bases from V and 1 base from J, with 22 bases in between. The CDR3 totals 16 residues. CDR3 nucleotides: TGCGCCGCCATCCAATGGAGTTCCGGAGGCACAGATACGCAGTATTTT. As protein: CAAIQWSSGGTDTQYF.

This chain joins TRBV5-4 and TRBJ2-7, with 8 bases matching TRBD1. V was clipped by 5 bases and J by 2 bases; unmatched bases: 6. From germline, CDR1 is SGHNT and CDR2 YYREEE (reference sequence). CDR3 size: 14 residues. For the CDR3, the DNA is TGTGCCAGCAGTTACGGGACAGGAACCTACGAGCAGTACTTC. It codes for CASSYGTGTYEQYF.